A single sample gave rise to the 8 T cell receptor beta chains below, sequenced in a study of blood T cell repertoires in COVID-19 (TCRdb year 2020). Receptor libraries were prepared by the immunoSEQ multiplex PCR assay. TCRdb carries this immuneACCESS record with in-frame sequences only. Its versions omit some clonotypes, under half of them owing to an unresolved V gene in the studies checked, with the rest unexplained. Recorded for this sample are a few hundred thousand clones; 85% of them occurred a single time. Under 3% of the sample is in the top ten clones. Sequenced input: PBMCs or T cells enriched from blood (not recorded which). Every receptor here comes from a woman aged 50 to 65 who had recovered from COVID-19.

The chain couples TRBV29-1 to TRBJ2-3; 8 nucleotides agree with TRBD2. Germline values: CDR1 SQVTM, CDR2 ANQGSEA. The CDR3 length is 14 residues. Unmatched junction bases numbered 12, after V lost 7 bases and J lost 6 bases. The CDR3 reads CSARAGVGSDTQYF. CDR3 sequence (DNA): TGCAGCGCTCGAGCGGGGGTGGGCAGCGATACGCAGTATTTT.

This chain links TRBV19 with TRBJ2-3; no reliable D call. Trimming pared 5 bases from V and 0 bases from J, leaving 6 bases between. The germline V gene encodes CDR1 LNHDA and CDR2 SQIVND (reference sequence). This CDR3 has 13 amino acids. The CDR3 region is CASSPASTDTQYF. CDR3 in DNA: TGTGCCAGTAGTCCCGCGAGCACAGATACGCAGTATTTT.

Ten or more counts support this clone. V is TRBV7-2 and J is TRBJ2-1; 11 positions agree with TRBD2. Per germline, CDR1 SGHTA and CDR2 FQGNSA. V lost 5 bases to trimming and J lost 3 bases; unmatched junction nucleotides: 3. The CDR3 is 15 residues long. The CDR3 DNA follows: TGTGCCAGCAGCGAGACTAGCGGGAACTACAATGAGCAGTTCTTC. Its translation: CASSETSGNYNEQFF.

The DNA for the CDR3 is TGTGCCAGCAGCCGAGCGGGAGGCCAAGAGACCCAGTACTTC. Translation: CASSRAGGQETQYF. The V call is TRBV7-9, the J call TRBJ2-5; 9 nucleotides align to TRBD2. Per germline, CDR1 SEHNR and CDR2 FQNEAQ (reference sequence). V was clipped by 5 bases and J by 1 base; unmatched bases: 2. This CDR3 is 14 amino acids long.

This sequence joins TRBV28 and TRBJ1-1, with D tentatively TRBD1 (6 bases). The CDR3 has 17 amino acids. Germline CDR1 is MDHEN and CDR2 is SYDVKM. V was clipped by 5 bases and J by 5 bases, with 24 bases between them. The CDR3 nucleotides are TGTGCCAGCAGTCCCTTATTTCCGGGACACCAGGGGACTGAAGCTTTCTTT. This sequence encodes CASSPLFPGHQGTEAFF.

This chain uses TRBV2 with TRBJ1-5; D uncertain. From germline, CDR1 is SNHLY and CDR2 FYNNEI. The CDR3 runs 14 residues. The V end was cut by 8 bases, the J end by 2 bases, with 13 bases between. This chain's CDR3 is CASGSAWGNQPQHF. CDR3 DNA: TGTGCCAGCGGGAGCGCTTGGGGCAATCAGCCCCAGCATTTT.

This chain uses TRBV4-1 with TRBJ2-3; D unclear. CDR3 length equals 13 residues. Trimming cost V 6 bases and J 4 bases, with 11 bases left between them. Germline V gene data show CDR1 as MGHRA and CDR2 as YSYEKL. The CDR3 here is CASRPQEADTQYF. The DNA of the CDR3 is TGCGCCAGCAGGCCGCAAGAGGCAGATACGCAGTATTTT.

CDR3 DNA sequence: TGTGCCAGCAGCGTAGACGATAGCGGGAGTTATGAAGAGACCCAGTACTTC. Residues: CASSVDDSGSYEETQYF. J is TRBJ2-5 and V is TRBV9; TRBD2 matches 9 bases. Trimming took 0 bases from V and 3 from J; bases not matched to a gene: 9. This CDR3 has 17 amino acids. The germline gives CDR1 SGDLS, CDR2 YYNGEE.